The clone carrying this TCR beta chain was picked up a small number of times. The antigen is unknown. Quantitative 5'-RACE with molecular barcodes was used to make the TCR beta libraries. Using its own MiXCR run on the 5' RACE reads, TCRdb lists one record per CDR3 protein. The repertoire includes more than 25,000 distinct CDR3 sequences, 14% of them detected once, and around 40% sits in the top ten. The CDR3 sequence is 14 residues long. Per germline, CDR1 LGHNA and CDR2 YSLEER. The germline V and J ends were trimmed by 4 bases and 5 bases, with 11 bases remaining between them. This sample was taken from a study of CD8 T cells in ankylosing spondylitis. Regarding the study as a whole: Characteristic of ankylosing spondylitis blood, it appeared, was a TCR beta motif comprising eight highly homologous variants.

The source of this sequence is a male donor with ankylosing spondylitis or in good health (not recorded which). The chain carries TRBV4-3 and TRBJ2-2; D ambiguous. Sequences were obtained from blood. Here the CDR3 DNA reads TGCGCCAGCAGCCCGGTGGTCTCGACCGGGGAGCTGTTTTTT. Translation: CASSPVVSTGELFF.